This TCR beta chain came from a study of blood T cell repertoires in COVID-19. This table comes from immunoSEQ multiplex PCR, and its TCRdb copy is limited to in-frame clones, with some not included. Of around 200,000 clones in the sample, approximately 85% were seen once. Germline-derived CDR1 and CDR2 are SGHTA and FQGNSA. This CDR3 comprises 14 residues. V lost 5 bases, J lost 0 bases, and 5 bases lay in between. This clonotype was obtained from a woman older than 75 with acute or convalescent COVID-19. The rearrangement uses TRBV7-2 and TRBJ2-6; unclear D gene. Sequenced input: peripheral blood. CDR3: CASSPDSGANVLTF. The CDR3 DNA reads as TGTGCCAGCAGCCCAGACTCTGGGGCCAACGTCCTGACTTTC.